One sample yielded the 19 T cell receptor beta chains listed below, sequenced in a study of T cells expressing NK-cell markers. TCRdb re-called the 5' RACE reads; every CDR3 protein appears as one record, without DNA. Recorded for this sample: 120,000 to 150,000 distinct CDR3 sequences. What was sequenced was blood T cells: a sorted CD56 or NKG2C T cell subset, CD4+ or CD8+ T cells, or bulk PBMC T cells (not recorded which). The receptors were sampled from a man younger than 35 in good health.

The chain links TRBV27 to TRBJ2-3; TCRdb indicates TRBD2, and absent DNA this call remains unverified. The CDR3 has 15 amino acids. From germline, CDR1 is MNHEY and CDR2 SMNVEV (reference sequence). Here the CDR3 reads CASSLLGGGEDTQYF.

The chain combines TRBV30 with TRBJ2-3; TCRdb reports TRBD2, a call that lacks DNA to check it against. Germline loops: CDR1 GTSNPN, CDR2 SVGIG (reference sequence). The CDR3 is 15 amino acids. The CDR3 spells CAWSVWRESADTQYF.

The chain is built from TRBV12-3 or TRBV12-4 and TRBJ2-3; TCRdb designates TRBD2, a call that cannot be tested without DNA. The CDR3 sequence is 15 residues long. CDR3: CASNPGASSTDTQYF.

The chain uses TRBV29-1 and TRBJ2-1. Germline V CDR1 and CDR2: SQVTM, ANQGSEA. The CDR3 loop spans 14 amino acids. This chain's CDR3 is CSVEGLGSYNEQFF.

The chain recombines TRBV30 with TRBJ2-3; the D call from TCRdb, TRBD2, cannot be confirmed without DNA. Germline CDR1 and CDR2: GTSNPN and SVGIG (reference sequence). CDR3 length equals 13 residues. The CDR3 sequence: CAWSQEGSDTQYF.

J is TRBJ2-1 and V is TRBV4-1. CDR3 length equals 18 residues. Germline V gene sequence: CDR1 MGHRA, CDR2 YSYEKL. The CDR3 loop is CASSQERRANGVFDEQFF.

The rearrangement joins TRBV2 to TRBJ2-3. This CDR3 has 13 residues. Per germline, CDR1 SNHLY and CDR2 FYNNEI. CDR3 loop: CASRPPSADTQYF.

The chain couples TRBV29-1 to TRBJ1-1; TCRdb returns TRBD1, unconfirmable since there is no DNA. CDR3 length: 15 amino acids. The germline CDR1 and CDR2 sequences are SQVTM and ANQGSEA. CDR3 loop: CSVEPQGGFGTEAFF.

This chain connects TRBV28 to TRBJ1-1; the TCRdb D gene call, TRBD1, has no DNA to confirm it. The CDR3 extends over 13 amino acids. Germline V lookup: CDR1 MDHEN, CDR2 SYDVKM. The CDR3 here is CASTHTGQDEAFF.

V and J are TRBV11-2 and TRBJ2-3; TCRdb's D call, TRBD2, is unchecked because there is no DNA. CDR3 size: 16 residues. Germline V lookup: CDR1 SGHAT, CDR2 FQNNGV. The CDR3 spells CASSQFSSGVTDTQYF.

V usage is TRBV20-1 and J usage is TRBJ2-2; TCRdb's D gene call, TRBD2, goes unchecked for lack of DNA. CDR1 is DFQATT and CDR2 is SNEGSKA in the germline V gene (reference sequence). The CDR3 has 19 residues. The CDR3 sequence: CSARGGLAGGKGRAGELFF.

The V gene is TRBV5-6, the J gene TRBJ2-3; TCRdb's assignment of TRBD2 cannot be checked, as there is no DNA. The CDR3 contains 17 residues. From germline, CDR1 is SGHDT and CDR2 YYEEEE. The CDR3 region is CASSLDPVAGVSDTQYF. Full variable domain (outside the CDR3, taken from reference TRBV5-6 and TRBJ2-3): DAGVTQSPTHLIKTRGQQVTLRCSPKSGHDTVSWYQQALGQGPQFIFQYYEEEERQRGNFPDRFSGHQFPNYSSELNVNALLLGDSALYLCASSLDPVAGVSDTQYFGPGTRLTVL.

This sequence joins TRBV11-3 and TRBJ2-1; TCRdb reports TRBD1, a call that lacks DNA to check it against. The CDR3 totals 13 residues. Germline V gene data show CDR1 as SGHNT and CDR2 as YENEEA. CDR3 sequence reads: CASSFGPGGDQFF.

This chain links TRBV9 with TRBJ2-2; TCRdb selects TRBD1, and the lack of DNA leaves this call unchecked. Germline CDR1 is SGDLS and CDR2 is YYNGEE. The CDR3 sequence is 15 residues long. The CDR3 protein is CASSPWDSFTGELFF.

The chain is built from TRBV5-6 and TRBJ2-7. CDR3 size: 12 residues. Looked up from germline, CDR1 is SGHDT and CDR2 is YYEEEE. CDR3 sequence: CASSLEANEQYF.

The rearrangement links TRBV9 to TRBJ2-2; TCRdb's D gene call, TRBD1, goes unchecked for lack of DNA. The CDR3 has 16 residues. Germline V CDR1 and CDR2: SGDLS, YYNGEE. The CDR3 here is CASSVEPGTVAGELFF.

The V call is TRBV28, the J call TRBJ1-4. The CDR3 is 16 amino acids. The germline V gene encodes CDR1 MDHEN and CDR2 SYDVKM. CDR3 amino acids: CASSSGTDATNEKLFF.

V usage is TRBV27 and J usage is TRBJ2-2; TCRdb's D gene call, TRBD2, goes unchecked for lack of DNA. The germline V gene encodes CDR1 MNHEY and CDR2 SMNVEV (reference sequence). The length of the CDR3 is 18 residues. The chain's CDR3 is CASSLGLAGGTNTGELFF.

This clonotype counts as medium-sized by frequency. The V call is TRBV13, the J call TRBJ1-1; TCRdb's D call, TRBD1, is unchecked because there is no DNA. CDR1 and CDR2 (germline): PRHDT, FYEKMQ (reference sequence). The CDR3 loop spans 14 amino acids. The CDR3 protein is CASSLAGGNTEAFF.